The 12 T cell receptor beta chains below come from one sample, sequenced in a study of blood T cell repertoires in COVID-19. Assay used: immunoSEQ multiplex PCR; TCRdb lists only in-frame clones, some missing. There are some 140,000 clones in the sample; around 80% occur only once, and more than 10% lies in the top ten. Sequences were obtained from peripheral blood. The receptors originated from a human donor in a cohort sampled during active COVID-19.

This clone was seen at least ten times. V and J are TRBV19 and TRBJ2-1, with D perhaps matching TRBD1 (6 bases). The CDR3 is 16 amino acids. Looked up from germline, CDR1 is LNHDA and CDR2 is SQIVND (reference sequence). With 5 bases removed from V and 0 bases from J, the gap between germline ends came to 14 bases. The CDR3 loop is CASSVDSPSSYNEQFF. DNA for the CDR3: TGTGCCAGTAGTGTGGACAGTCCTAGCTCCTACAATGAGCAGTTCTTC.

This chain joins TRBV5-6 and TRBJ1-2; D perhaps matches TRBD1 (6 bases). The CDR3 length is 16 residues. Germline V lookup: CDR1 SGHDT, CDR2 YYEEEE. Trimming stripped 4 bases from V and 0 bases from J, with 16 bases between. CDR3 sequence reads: CASSLQGGYANYGYTF. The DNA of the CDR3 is TGTGCCAGCAGCCTACAGGGTGGATACGCTAACTATGGCTACACCTTC.

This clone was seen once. DNA for the CDR3: TGTGCCAGCAGCCGTCCCGGGACAGGGAGGGTCGCCTACGAGCAGTACTTC. The encoded protein is CASSRPGTGRVAYEQYF. J is TRBJ2-7 and V is TRBV5-4, with 9 nucleotides matching TRBD1. The V and J ends lost 4 bases and 2 bases, in that order; junction bases with no gene match: 13. The V gene's germline CDR1 is SGHNT and CDR2 YYREEE (reference sequence). The CDR3 sequence is 17 residues long.

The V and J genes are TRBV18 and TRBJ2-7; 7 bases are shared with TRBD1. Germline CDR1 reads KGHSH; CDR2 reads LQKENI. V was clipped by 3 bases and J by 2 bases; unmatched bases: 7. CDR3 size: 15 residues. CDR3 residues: CASSPDRTGTYEQYF. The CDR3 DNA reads TGTGCCAGCTCACCGGACCGGACAGGCACCTACGAGCAGTACTTC.

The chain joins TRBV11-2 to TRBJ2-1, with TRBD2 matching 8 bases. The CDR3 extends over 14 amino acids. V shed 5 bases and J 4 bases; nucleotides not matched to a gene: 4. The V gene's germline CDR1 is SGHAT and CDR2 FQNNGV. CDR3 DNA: TGTGCCAGCAGCGTTAGCGGGGTGTACAATGAGCAGTTCTTC. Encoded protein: CASSVSGVYNEQFF.

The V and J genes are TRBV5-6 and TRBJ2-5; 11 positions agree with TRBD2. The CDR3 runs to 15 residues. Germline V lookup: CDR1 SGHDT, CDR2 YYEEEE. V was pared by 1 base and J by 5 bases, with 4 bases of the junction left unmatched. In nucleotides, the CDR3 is TGTGCCAGCAGCTTGTTAGCGGGGGGGGCTGAGACCCAGTACTTC. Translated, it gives CASSLLAGGAETQYF.

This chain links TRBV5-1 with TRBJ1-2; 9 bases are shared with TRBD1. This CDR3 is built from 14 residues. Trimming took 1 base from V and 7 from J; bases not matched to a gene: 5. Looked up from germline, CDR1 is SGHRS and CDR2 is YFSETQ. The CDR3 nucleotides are TGCGCCAGCAGCTTGAAGGGGACAGGGAGTGGCTACACCTTC. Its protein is CASSLKGTGSGYTF.

The CDR3 DNA follows: TGTGCCAGCAGCACGACTAGGGATTCACCCCTCCACTTT. Translating it yields CASSTTRDSPLHF. The V call is TRBV7-6, the J call TRBJ1-6; D not certain. Trimming cost V 5 bases and J 8 bases, with 10 bases left between them. Germline V gene data show CDR1 as SGHVS and CDR2 as FNYEAQ. The CDR3 runs to 13 residues.

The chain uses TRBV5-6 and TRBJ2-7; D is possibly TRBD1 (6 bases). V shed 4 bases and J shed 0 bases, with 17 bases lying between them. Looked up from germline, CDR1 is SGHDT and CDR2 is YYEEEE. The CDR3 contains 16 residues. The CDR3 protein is CASSQMDSLSSYEQYF. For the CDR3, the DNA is TGTGCCAGCAGCCAGATGGACAGTCTGAGCTCCTACGAGCAGTACTTC.

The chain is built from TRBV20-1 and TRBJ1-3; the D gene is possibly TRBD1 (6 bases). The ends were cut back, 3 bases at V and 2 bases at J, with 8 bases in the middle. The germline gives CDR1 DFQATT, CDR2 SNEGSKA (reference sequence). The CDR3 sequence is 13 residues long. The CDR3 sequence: CSASQGTGNTIYF. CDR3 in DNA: TGCAGTGCTAGTCAGGGGACTGGAAACACCATATATTTT.

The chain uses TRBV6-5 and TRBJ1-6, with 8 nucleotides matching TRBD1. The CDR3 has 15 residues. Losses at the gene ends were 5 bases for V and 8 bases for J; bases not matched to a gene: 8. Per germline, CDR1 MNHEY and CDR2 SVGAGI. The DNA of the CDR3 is TGTGCCAGCAGTCGCGACAGGGGTGGATATTCACCCCTCCACTTT. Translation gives CASSRDRGGYSPLHF.

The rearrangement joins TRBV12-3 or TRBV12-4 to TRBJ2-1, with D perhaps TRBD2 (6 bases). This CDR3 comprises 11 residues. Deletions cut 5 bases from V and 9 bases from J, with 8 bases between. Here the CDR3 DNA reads TGTGCCAGCAGTCCCGGGGGTGAGCAGTTCTTC. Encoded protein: CASSPGGEQFF.